Listed here are 30 T cell receptor beta chains from one sample, sequenced in a study of T cells after yellow fever vaccination. One entry per CDR3 protein, called by TCRdb with MiXCR from the 5' RACE reads. The table includes approximately 120,000 distinct CDR3 sequences, 6% to 8% detected once. Here the sequenced sample was CD4+ T cells sorted from PBMCs, taken 9 to 10 days after the first yellow fever vaccination. These receptors all come from a man younger than 30 who received the YFV17D yellow fever vaccine.

This clonotype was counted at least ten times. The chain combines TRBV4-3 with TRBJ1-4; 10 nucleotides agree with TRBD1. With 4 bases clipped from V and 8 bases from J, the junction kept 4 bases outside the gene matches. Germline values: CDR1 LGHNA, CDR2 YSLEER. The CDR3 has 14 amino acids. The CDR3 bases are TGCGCCAGCAGCCGGGGACAGGGGAGCGAAAAACTGTTTTTT. This gives the protein CASSRGQGSEKLFF.

This clonotype was recorded at least ten times. This chain joins TRBV7-2 and TRBJ2-7, with 9 bases aligning to TRBD1. V lost 1 base and J lost 3; bases outside the gene matches: 1. Looked up from germline, CDR1 is SGHTA and CDR2 is FQGNSA. This CDR3 has 14 amino acids. Written as DNA, the CDR3 is TGTGCCAGCAGCTTAGGGGGACAGGGCTACGAGCAGTACGTC. Translated, it gives CASSLGGQGYEQYV.

Ten or more counts support this clonotype. This sequence joins TRBV7-2 and TRBJ2-1, with D possibly called TRBD1 or TRBD2 (5 bases each). V lost 5 bases to trimming and J lost 0 bases, with 11 bases between them. The CDR3 has 15 residues. From germline, CDR1 is SGHTA and CDR2 FQGNSA. The CDR3 sequence: CASSAGTHSYNEQFF. The CDR3 DNA is TGTGCCAGCAGCGCCGGGACCCACTCCTACAATGAGCAGTTCTTC.

This clonotype was detected ten times or more. This chain links TRBV7-2 with TRBJ2-1, with 14 positions matching TRBD2. V lost 5 bases, J lost 8 bases, and 5 bases stayed unmatched. The CDR3 loop spans 15 amino acids. CDR1 and CDR2 (germline): SGHTA, FQGNSA. In nucleotides, the CDR3 is TGTGCCAGCAGCCATCGACTAGCGGGGGGGCATGAGCAGTTCTTC. Amino acids: CASSHRLAGGHEQFF.

Many counts were recorded for this clonotype. The chain carries TRBV5-1 and TRBJ2-3; TRBD2 matches at 8 bases. The CDR3 totals 14 residues. V was pared by 2 bases and J by 4 bases, with 3 bases of the junction left unmatched. Germline V gene sequence: CDR1 SGHRS, CDR2 YFSETQ. CDR3 sequence reads: CASSFGGAADTQYF. For the CDR3, the DNA is TGCGCCAGCAGCTTCGGGGGGGCTGCAGATACGCAGTATTTT.

In this sample, this clonotype turned up many times. The chain carries TRBV30 and TRBJ2-5, with 7 bases aligning to TRBD2. The trim removed 1 base at V and 7 bases at J, leaving 6 bases unmatched. The germline CDR1 and CDR2 sequences are GTSNPN and SVGIG (reference sequence). The CDR3 is 13 residues long. CDR3 amino acids: CAWSGGGGGTQYF. The CDR3 bases are TGTGCCTGGAGTGGCGGCGGGGGTGGGACCCAGTACTTC.

This clonotype was picked up many times. The rearrangement uses TRBV4-3 and TRBJ1-3; no reliable D call. The ends were cut back, 0 bases at V and 0 bases at J, with 9 bases in the middle. Looked up from germline, CDR1 is LGHNA and CDR2 is YSLEER. The CDR3 is 16 amino acids. CDR3 in amino acids: CASSQDLATSGNTIYF. CDR3 in DNA: TGCGCCAGCAGCCAAGATCTGGCGACCTCTGGAAACACCATATATTTT.

This clonotype was observed at least ten times. CDR3 nucleotides: TGTGCCAGCAGCTTATTCCAAGGGGGGACCGGGGAGCTGTTTTTT. It translates to CASSLFQGGTGELFF. This chain connects TRBV7-2 to TRBJ2-2; D is tentatively TRBD1 or TRBD2 (6 bases each). Looked up from germline, CDR1 is SGHTA and CDR2 is FQGNSA. The CDR3 contains 15 residues. Trimming took off 2 bases at V and 5 bases at J, with 12 bases between the two ends.

V and J are TRBV7-2 and TRBJ2-5, with D perhaps TRBD2 (5 bases). CDR1 SGHTA and CDR2 FQGNSA come from the germline V gene. V dropped 0 bases and J dropped 5 bases, with 10 bases sitting between them. The CDR3 contains 14 residues. The CDR3 loop is CASSLAFTGETQYF. CDR3 nucleotides: TGTGCCAGCAGCTTAGCGTTCACGGGGGAGACCCAGTACTTC.

This clonotype was recorded many times. V and J are TRBV6-4 and TRBJ2-3; no clear D gene. This CDR3 contains 13 residues. Germline CDR1 MRHNA, CDR2 SNTAGT. Trimming left V 3 bases short and J 4 bases short, with 8 bases between. The CDR3 protein is CASSDGVSDTQYF. CDR3 nucleotide sequence: TGTGCCAGCAGTGATGGGGTTTCAGATACGCAGTATTTT.

This clonotype was recorded a few times. The genes are TRBV18 and TRBJ2-7; 10 bases align to TRBD2. V was pared by 3 bases and J by 6 bases, with 5 bases of the junction left unmatched. Germline V CDR1 and CDR2: KGHSH, LQKENI. The CDR3 loop spans 14 amino acids. The CDR3 sequence: CASSPGLAEGEQYV. The CDR3, as DNA: TGTGCCAGCTCACCCGGACTAGCGGAAGGCGAGCAGTACGTC.

The chain combines TRBV5-5 with TRBJ1-4; tentatively, D is TRBD1 (5 bases). The CDR3 is 14 amino acids. From germline, CDR1 is SGHKS and CDR2 YYEKEE (reference sequence). V dropped 6 bases and J dropped 8 bases, with 17 bases sitting between them. The CDR3, as DNA: TGTGCCAGCAACCGGGGCGAGTCGGGGGAAAAACTGTTTTTT. It is translated as CASNRGESGEKLFF.

This clonotype was counted at least ten times. The CDR3 sequence is CASSFSGQGYEQYF. The CDR3 bases are TGCGCCAGCAGCTTTTCGGGACAGGGTTACGAGCAGTACTTC. The chain employs TRBV5-1 and TRBJ2-7; 9 nucleotides match TRBD1. Germline CDR1 reads SGHRS; CDR2 reads YFSETQ. Trimming cost V 2 bases and J 4 bases; bases outside gene matches: 4. The CDR3 sequence is 14 residues long.

This clonotype has ten or more counts. This chain links TRBV7-3 with TRBJ2-5; D is possibly TRBD2 (5 bases). Per germline, CDR1 SGHTA and CDR2 FQGTGA. The CDR3 loop spans 13 amino acids. With 3 bases removed from V and 5 bases from J, the gap between germline ends came to 10 bases. The CDR3 DNA sequence: TGTGCCAGCAGCTTTGGGTCGGGGGAGACCCAGTACTTC. Translating gives CASSFGSGETQYF. Using reference TRBV7-3 and TRBJ2-5 for the parts outside the CDR3, the full variable domain is GAGVSQTPSNKVTEKGKYVELRCDPISGHTALYWYRQSLGQGPEFLIYFQGTGAADDSGLPNDRFFAVRPEGSVSTLKIQRTERGDSAVYLCASSFGSGETQYFGPGTRLLVL.

Ten or more counts support this clonotype. V and J are TRBV2 and TRBJ2-7; tentative D call: TRBD2 (5 bases). The germline V and J ends were trimmed by 8 bases and 0 bases, with 20 bases remaining between them. The germline gives CDR1 SNHLY, CDR2 FYNNEI. The CDR3 sequence is 16 residues long. Written as DNA, the CDR3 is TGTGCCAGCGGGAAATACGGAGGCTCCGGCTCCTACGAGCAGTACTTC. Residues: CASGKYGGSGSYEQYF.

The chain uses TRBV6-1 and TRBJ1-2; 9 bases fit TRBD1. Germline values: CDR1 MNHNS, CDR2 SASEGT. V trimming: 6 bases; J trimming: 4 bases; junction bases outside the gene matches: 9. This CDR3 comprises 15 residues. The CDR3 DNA sequence: TGTGCCAGCAGGTCCGACAGGGGGGACACCTATGGCTACACCTTC. As protein: CASRSDRGDTYGYTF.

Ten or more counts support this clonotype. The rearrangement joins TRBV3-1 to TRBJ1-4; possible D gene TRBD1, 6 bases. Germline V gives CDR1 LGHDT, CDR2 YNNKEL (reference sequence). The CDR3 consists of 12 residues. Deletions cut 4 bases from V and 7 bases from J, with 7 bases between. The CDR3, as DNA: TGTGCCAGCAGCCTCAGGGGTGAAAAACTGTTTTTT. This codes for CASSLRGEKLFF.

There are many counts of this clonotype. The chain is built from TRBV2 and TRBJ2-3; D not certain. This CDR3 is 13 amino acids long. The germline V gene has CDR1 SNHLY and CDR2 FYNNEI. The V end was cut by 5 bases, the J end by 3 bases, with 9 bases between. CDR3 in DNA: TGTGCCAGCAGTCGCGAGAGTACAGATACGCAGTATTTT. Translating gives CASSRESTDTQYF.

Many counts were recorded for this clonotype. The chain carries TRBV7-2 and TRBJ2-3, with a tentative D call TRBD1 (5 bases). The CDR3 sequence is 14 residues long. Germline V CDR1 and CDR2: SGHTA, FQGNSA. V lost 5 bases, J lost 1 base, and 10 bases lay in between. The CDR3 bases are TGTGCCAGCAGCCCGACAGTCCGCACAGATACGCAGTATTTT. It yields the protein CASSPTVRTDTQYF.

The table lists this clonotype with many counts. CDR3 sequence: CASGEPIGTGGLNYGYTF. The DNA of the CDR3 is TGTGCCAGCGGCGAACCTATTGGGACAGGGGGATTAAACTATGGCTACACCTTC. The rearrangement links TRBV6-2 or TRBV6-3 to TRBJ1-2; TRBD1 agrees at 11 bases. CDR1 and CDR2 from the germline V gene are MNHEY and SVGEGT. The CDR3 sequence is 18 residues long. V was clipped by 8 bases and J by 2 bases; unmatched bases: 16.

This clonotype was observed many times. The rearrangement joins TRBV7-8 to TRBJ2-1; tentative D call: TRBD2 (6 bases). With 5 bases removed from V and 4 bases from J, the gap between germline ends came to 9 bases. The CDR3 is made up of 13 amino acids. Germline V gene sequence: CDR1 SGHVS, CDR2 FQNEAQ. The CDR3 region has the DNA TGTGCCAGCAGCATTGGGAGGTACAATGAGCAGTTCTTC. It translates to CASSIGRYNEQFF.

This clonotype showed up many times. The chain employs TRBV6-2 or TRBV6-3 and TRBJ2-2, with D tentatively TRBD1 or TRBD2 (6 bases each). The germline gives CDR1 MNHEY, CDR2 SVGEGT. V lost 5 bases and J 7 bases, leaving 17 bases between the germline ends. CDR3 length equals 15 residues. The CDR3 loop reads CASSPGRGLNGELFF. CDR3 coding DNA: TGTGCCAGCAGTCCCGGCCGGGGGCTTAACGGGGAGCTGTTTTTT.

This clonotype has a count of ten or more. V gene TRBV5-1 combines with J gene TRBJ1-5, with D tentatively TRBD1 (6 bases). The V end lost 4 bases, the J end lost 2 bases, and 10 bases lay between the germline ends. This CDR3 is built from 14 residues. Germline V gene lookup returns CDR1 SGHRS and CDR2 YFSETQ. CDR3 nucleotide sequence: TGCGCCAGCAGCCCGGACAGCGGCAATCAGCCCCAGCATTTT. Protein sequence: CASSPDSGNQPQHF.

This clonotype came up a few times. V and J are TRBV18 and TRBJ2-5, with no clear D. The germline CDR1 and CDR2 sequences are KGHSH and LQKENI. The CDR3 is made up of 14 amino acids. V was shortened by 3 bases and J by 1 base, with 9 bases between the two germline ends. The CDR3 nucleotides read TGTGCCAGCTCACCCCCTGCAGCCCAAGAGACCCAGTACTTC. As protein: CASSPPAAQETQYF. Full variable domain (outside the CDR3, taken from reference TRBV18 and TRBJ2-5): NAGVMQNPRHLVRRRGQEARLRCSPMKGHSHVYWYRQLPEEGLKFMVYLQKENIIDESGMPKERFSAEFPKEGPSILRIQQVVRGDSAAYFCASSPPAAQETQYFGPGTRLLVL.

V usage is TRBV5-1 and J usage is TRBJ2-7; D is possibly TRBD1 or TRBD2 (6 bases each). Germline CDR1 reads SGHRS; CDR2 reads YFSETQ. The V end lost 0 bases, the J end lost 5 bases, and 15 bases lay between the germline ends. The CDR3 loop spans 15 amino acids. CDR3 DNA: TGCGCCAGCAGCTTGGATGGCGGGACAAGACACGAGCAGTACGTC. This sequence encodes CASSLDGGTRHEQYV.

In this sample, this clonotype turned up many times. The J gene is TRBJ2-5, the V gene TRBV27, with 7 bases fitting TRBD2. V gave up 3 bases and J gave up 5 bases; unmatched junction bases: 6. The CDR3 sequence is 14 residues long. In germline, CDR1 is MNHEY, CDR2 SMNVEV (reference sequence). The CDR3 DNA reads as TGTGCCAGCAGTTTCGTTTGGGGGGGGGAGACCCAGTACTTC. Translated, it gives CASSFVWGGETQYF.

This clonotype has a count of ten or more. This sequence joins TRBV6-2 or TRBV6-3 and TRBJ2-1, with D perhaps matching TRBD1 or TRBD2 (6 bases each). Deletions cut 2 bases from V and 9 bases from J, with 11 bases between. From germline, CDR1 is MNHEY and CDR2 SVGEGT. This CDR3 contains 13 residues. CDR3 nucleotide sequence: TGTGCCAGCAGTTACGGGGGGCTGAGTGAGCAGTTCTTC. Translating gives CASSYGGLSEQFF.

This clonotype turned up a few times. The chain joins TRBV10-3 to TRBJ1-6; a weak D match, TRBD1 (5 bases). The CDR3 loop spans 14 amino acids. V was cut by 7 bases and J by 0 bases, with 7 bases left in between. Germline lookup yields CDR1 ENHRY and CDR2 SYGVKD. The CDR3 coding sequence is TGTGCCATCAAAGGGGACTCCTATAATTCACCCCTCCACTTT. It specifies CAIKGDSYNSPLHF.

This clonotype showed up many times. The chain joins TRBV4-2 to TRBJ2-5, with 12 positions matching TRBD2. V dropped 2 bases and J dropped 4; count of bases not matched to a gene: 14. Germline CDR1 is LGHNA and CDR2 is YNFKEQ. The CDR3 runs 19 residues. The DNA of the CDR3 is TGTGCCAGCAGCCAACAAATGGGTAGACTAGCGGGGGATCCAGAGACCCAGTACTTC. Protein: CASSQQMGRLAGDPETQYF.

This clonotype has ten or more counts. The chain has TRBV24-1 and TRBJ1-2, with 8 bases lining up with TRBD1. V dropped 5 bases and J dropped 4; count of bases not matched to a gene: 5. From germline, CDR1 is KGHDR and CDR2 SFDVKD. CDR3 length equals 14 residues. In DNA form, the CDR3 reads TGTGCCACCAGTGGGACAGGGTCGGGCTATGGCTACACCTTC. Translation: CATSGTGSGYGYTF.